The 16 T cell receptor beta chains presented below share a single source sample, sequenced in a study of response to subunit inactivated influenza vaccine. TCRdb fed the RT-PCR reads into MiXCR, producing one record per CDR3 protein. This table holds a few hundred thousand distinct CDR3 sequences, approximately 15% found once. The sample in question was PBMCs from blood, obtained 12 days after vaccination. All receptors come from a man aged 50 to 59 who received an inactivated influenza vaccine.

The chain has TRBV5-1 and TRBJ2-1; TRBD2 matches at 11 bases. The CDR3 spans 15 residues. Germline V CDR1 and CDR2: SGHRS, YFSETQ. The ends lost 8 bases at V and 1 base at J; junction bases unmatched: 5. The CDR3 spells CASGLAGESYNEQFF. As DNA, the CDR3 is TGCGCCAGTGGACTAGCGGGCGAATCCTACAATGAGCAGTTCTTC.

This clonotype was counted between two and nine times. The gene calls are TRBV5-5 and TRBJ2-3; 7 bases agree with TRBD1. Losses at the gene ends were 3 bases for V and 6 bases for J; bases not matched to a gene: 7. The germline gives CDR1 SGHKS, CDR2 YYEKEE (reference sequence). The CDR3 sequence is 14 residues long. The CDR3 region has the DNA TGTGCCAGCAGCTGGGGGACAGCTGGGGATACGCAGTATTTT. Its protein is CASSWGTAGDTQYF.

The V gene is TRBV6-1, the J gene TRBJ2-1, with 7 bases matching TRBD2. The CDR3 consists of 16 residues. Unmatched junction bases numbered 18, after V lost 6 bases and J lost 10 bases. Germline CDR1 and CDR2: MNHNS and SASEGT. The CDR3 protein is CASSPRLAHSRGEQFF. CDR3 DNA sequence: TGTGCCAGCAGCCCCCGACTAGCCCACTCCAGAGGAGAGCAGTTCTTC.

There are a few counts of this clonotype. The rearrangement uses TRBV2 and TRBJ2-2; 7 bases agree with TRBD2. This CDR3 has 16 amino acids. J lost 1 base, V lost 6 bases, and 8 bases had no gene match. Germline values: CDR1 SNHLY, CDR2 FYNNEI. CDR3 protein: CASSMKRDLNTGELFF. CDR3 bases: TGTGCCAGCAGCATGAAGCGGGACCTGAACACCGGGGAGCTGTTTTTT.

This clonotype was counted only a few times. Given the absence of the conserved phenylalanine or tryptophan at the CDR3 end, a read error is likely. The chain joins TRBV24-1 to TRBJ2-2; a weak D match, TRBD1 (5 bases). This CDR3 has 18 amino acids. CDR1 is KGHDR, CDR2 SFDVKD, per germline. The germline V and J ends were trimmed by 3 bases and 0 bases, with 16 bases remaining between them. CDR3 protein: CATSDPPPRASNTGELFL. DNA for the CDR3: TGTGCCACCAGTGATCCCCCCCCCAGGGCCTCGAACACCGGGGAGCTGTTTCTT.

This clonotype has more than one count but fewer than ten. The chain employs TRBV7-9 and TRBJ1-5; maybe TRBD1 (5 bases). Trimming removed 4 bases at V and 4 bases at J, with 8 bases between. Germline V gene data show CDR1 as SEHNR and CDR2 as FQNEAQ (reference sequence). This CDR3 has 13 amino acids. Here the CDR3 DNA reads TGTGCCAGCAGCTCCTCAGGGAATCAGCCCCAGCATTTT. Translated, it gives CASSSSGNQPQHF.

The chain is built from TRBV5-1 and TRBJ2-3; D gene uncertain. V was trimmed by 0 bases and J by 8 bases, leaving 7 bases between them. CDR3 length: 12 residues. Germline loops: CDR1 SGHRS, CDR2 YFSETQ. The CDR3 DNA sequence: TGCGCCAGCAGCTTGGGTCCCGCTACGCAGTATTTT. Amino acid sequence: CASSLGPATQYF.

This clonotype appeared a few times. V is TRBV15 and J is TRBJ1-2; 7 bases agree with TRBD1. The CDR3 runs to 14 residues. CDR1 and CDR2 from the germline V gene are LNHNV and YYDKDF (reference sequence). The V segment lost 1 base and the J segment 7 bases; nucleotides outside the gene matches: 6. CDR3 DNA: TGTGCCACCAGCAGAGGAGTGGAGGGGGCTGGCTACACCTTC. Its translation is CATSRGVEGAGYTF.

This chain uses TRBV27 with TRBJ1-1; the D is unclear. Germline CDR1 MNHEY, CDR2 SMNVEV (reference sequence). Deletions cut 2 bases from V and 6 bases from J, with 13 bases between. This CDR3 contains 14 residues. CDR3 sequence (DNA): TGTGCCAGCAGTTTAGGGAGAGGGTTAGCTGAAGCTTTCTTT. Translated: CASSLGRGLAEAFF.

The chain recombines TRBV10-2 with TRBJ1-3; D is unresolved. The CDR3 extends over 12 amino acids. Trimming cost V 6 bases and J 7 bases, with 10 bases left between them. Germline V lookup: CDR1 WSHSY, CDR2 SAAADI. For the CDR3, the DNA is TGCGCCAGCAGCGACGGGCGTAACACCATATATTTT. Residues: CASSDGRNTIYF.

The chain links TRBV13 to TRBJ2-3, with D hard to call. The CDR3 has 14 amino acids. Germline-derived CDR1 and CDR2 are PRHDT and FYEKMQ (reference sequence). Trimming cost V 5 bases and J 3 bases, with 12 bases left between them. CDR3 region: CASSPDQGTDTQYF. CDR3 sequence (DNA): TGTGCCAGCAGCCCCGACCAAGGGACAGATACGCAGTATTTT.

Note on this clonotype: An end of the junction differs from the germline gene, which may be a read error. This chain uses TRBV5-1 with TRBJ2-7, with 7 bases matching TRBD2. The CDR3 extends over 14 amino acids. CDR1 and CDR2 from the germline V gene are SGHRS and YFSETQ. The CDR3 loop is CASRSGGPSYEQHF. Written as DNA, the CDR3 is TGCGCCAGCAGGTCGGGGGGTCCTTCCTACGAGCAGCACTTC.

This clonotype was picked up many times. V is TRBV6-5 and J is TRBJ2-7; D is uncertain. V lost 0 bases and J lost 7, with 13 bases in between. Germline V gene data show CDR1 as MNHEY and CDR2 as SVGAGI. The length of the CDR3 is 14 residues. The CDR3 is CASSYSMGRMEQYF. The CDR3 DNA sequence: TGTGCCAGCAGTTACTCGATGGGAAGGATGGAGCAGTACTTC.

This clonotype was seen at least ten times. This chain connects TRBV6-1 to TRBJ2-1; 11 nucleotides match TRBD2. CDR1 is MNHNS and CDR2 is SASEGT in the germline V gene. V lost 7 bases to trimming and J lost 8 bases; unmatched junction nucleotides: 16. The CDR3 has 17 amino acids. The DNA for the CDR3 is TGTGCCAGCAAAAAAACCCTGTCGGGACTAGCGGTGGATGAGCAGTTCTTC. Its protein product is CASKKTLSGLAVDEQFF.

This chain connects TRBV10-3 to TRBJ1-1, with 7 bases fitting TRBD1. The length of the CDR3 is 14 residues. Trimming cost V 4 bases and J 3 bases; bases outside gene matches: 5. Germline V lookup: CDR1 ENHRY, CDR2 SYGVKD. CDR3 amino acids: CAISADREDTEAFF. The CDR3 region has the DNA TGTGCCATCAGTGCTGACAGGGAGGACACTGAAGCTTTCTTT.

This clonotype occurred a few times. The DNA for the CDR3 is TGTGCCAGCAGCCCTCCCGGGGGTGGAGAGACCCAGTACTTC. Translation gives CASSPPGGGETQYF. The J gene is TRBJ2-5, the V gene TRBV7-9, with TRBD2 as a possible D gene (6 bases). Germline V lookup: CDR1 SEHNR, CDR2 FQNEAQ (reference sequence). Deletions cut 5 bases from V and 4 bases from J, with 14 bases between. The CDR3 consists of 14 residues.